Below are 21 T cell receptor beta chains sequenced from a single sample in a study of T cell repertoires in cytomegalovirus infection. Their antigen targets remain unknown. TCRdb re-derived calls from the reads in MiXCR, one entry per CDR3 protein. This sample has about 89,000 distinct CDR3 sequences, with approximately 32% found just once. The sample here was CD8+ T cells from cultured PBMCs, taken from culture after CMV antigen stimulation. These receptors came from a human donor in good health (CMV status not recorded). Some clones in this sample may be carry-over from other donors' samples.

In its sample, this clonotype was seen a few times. The CDR3 nucleotides read TGTGCCACCCTTAGGGGGTCTAAGGGCTACACCTTC. Translation gives CATLRGSKGYTF. The J gene is TRBJ1-2, the V gene TRBV2; weak D call: TRBD1 (6 bases). CDR1 is SNHLY, CDR2 FYNNEI, per germline. The CDR3 runs to 12 residues. V was pared by 10 bases and J by 8 bases, with 17 bases between.

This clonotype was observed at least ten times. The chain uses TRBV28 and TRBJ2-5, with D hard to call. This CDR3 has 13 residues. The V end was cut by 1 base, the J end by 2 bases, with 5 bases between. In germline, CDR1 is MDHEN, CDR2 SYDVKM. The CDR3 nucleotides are TGTGCCAGCAGTTTATTGAGGCAAGAGACCCAGTACTTC. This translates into CASSLLRQETQYF.

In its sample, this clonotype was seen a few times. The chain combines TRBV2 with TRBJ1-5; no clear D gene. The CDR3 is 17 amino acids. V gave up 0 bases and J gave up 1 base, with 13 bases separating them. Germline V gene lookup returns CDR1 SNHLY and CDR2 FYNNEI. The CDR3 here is CASSEADGILSNQPQHF. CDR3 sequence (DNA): TGTGCCAGCAGTGAAGCGGATGGGATTTTAAGCAATCAGCCCCAGCATTTT.

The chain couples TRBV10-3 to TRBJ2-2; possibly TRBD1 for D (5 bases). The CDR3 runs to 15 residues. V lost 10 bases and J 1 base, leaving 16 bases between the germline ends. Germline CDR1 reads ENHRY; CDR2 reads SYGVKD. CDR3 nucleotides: TGTGCCACCCAACTGCGCAGGGAGAACACCGGGGAGCTGTTTTTT. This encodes CATQLRRENTGELFF.

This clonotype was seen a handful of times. Here the CDR3 reads CASSASSGGGDTQYF. DNA of the CDR3: TGTGCCAGCAGCGCATCTAGCGGGGGGGGGGATACGCAGTATTTT. This chain uses TRBV7-2 with TRBJ2-3; 12 nucleotides match TRBD2. J lost 6 bases, V lost 5 bases, and 6 bases had no gene match. This CDR3 spans 15 amino acids. CDR1 SGHTA and CDR2 FQGNSA come from the germline V gene. Supplemented by reference TRBV7-2 and TRBJ2-3, the full variable domain reads GAGVSQSPSNKVTEKGKDVELRCDPISGHTALYWYRQSLGQGLEFLIYFQGNSAPDKSGLPSDRFSAERTGGSVSTLTIQRTQQEDSAVYLCASSASSGGGDTQYFGPGTRLTVL.

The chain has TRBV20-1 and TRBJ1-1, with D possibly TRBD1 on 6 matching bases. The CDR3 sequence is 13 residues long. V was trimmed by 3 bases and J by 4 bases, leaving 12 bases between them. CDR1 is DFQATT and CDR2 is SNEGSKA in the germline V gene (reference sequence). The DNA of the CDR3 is TGCAGTGCTAGGCCCGAGGGGGGCACTGAAGCTTTCTTT. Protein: CSARPEGGTEAFF.

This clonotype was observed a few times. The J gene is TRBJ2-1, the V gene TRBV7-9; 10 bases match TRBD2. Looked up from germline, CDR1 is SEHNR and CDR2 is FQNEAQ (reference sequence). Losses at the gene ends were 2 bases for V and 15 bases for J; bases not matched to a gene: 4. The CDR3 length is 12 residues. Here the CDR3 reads CASSLSSGGTFF. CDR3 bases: TGTGCCAGCAGCTTAAGTAGCGGGGGGACGTTCTTC.

CDR3 sequence (DNA): TGTGCCAGCAGCTTTGAGGGAAATGAGCAGTTCTTC. Amino acids: CASSFEGNEQFF. The V gene is TRBV5-6, the J gene TRBJ2-1; maybe TRBD2 (5 bases). The CDR3 sequence is 12 residues long. Germline V gives CDR1 SGHDT, CDR2 YYEEEE. Trimming removed 2 bases from V and 7 bases from J, with 7 bases in between. The full variable domain, rest sourced from reference TRBV5-6 and TRBJ2-1, is DAGVTQSPTHLIKTRGQQVTLRCSPKSGHDTVSWYQQALGQGPQFIFQYYEEEERQRGNFPDRFSGHQFPNYSSELNVNALLLGDSALYLCASSFEGNEQFFGPGTRLTVL.

CDR3 sequence: CASSQEGRSYGYTF. For the CDR3, the DNA is TGCGCCAGCAGCCAAGAGGGACGGAGCTATGGCTACACCTTC. The rearrangement uses TRBV4-1 and TRBJ1-2; a possible D gene is TRBD1 (5 bases). Germline V gives CDR1 MGHRA, CDR2 YSYEKL. The CDR3 is 14 residues long. V lost 0 bases, J lost 4 bases, and 9 bases lay in between.

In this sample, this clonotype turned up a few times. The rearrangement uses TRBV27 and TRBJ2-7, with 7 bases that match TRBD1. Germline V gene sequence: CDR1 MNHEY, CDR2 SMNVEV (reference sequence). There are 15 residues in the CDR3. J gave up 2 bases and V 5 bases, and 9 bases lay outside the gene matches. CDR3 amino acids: CASSIQGPNPYEQYF. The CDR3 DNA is TGTGCCAGCAGTATACAGGGGCCTAATCCCTACGAGCAGTACTTC.

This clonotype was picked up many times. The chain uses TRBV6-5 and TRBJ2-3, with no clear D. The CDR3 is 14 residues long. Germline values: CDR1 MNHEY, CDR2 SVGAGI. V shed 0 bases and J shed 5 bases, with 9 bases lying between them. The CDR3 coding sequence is TGTGCCAGCAGTTACTCGAGTGTTAAAGATACGCAGTATTTT. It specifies CASSYSSVKDTQYF.

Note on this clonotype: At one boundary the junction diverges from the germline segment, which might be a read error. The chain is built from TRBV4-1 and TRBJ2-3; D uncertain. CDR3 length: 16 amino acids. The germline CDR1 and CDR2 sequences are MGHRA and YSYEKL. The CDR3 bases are TGTGCCAGCAGCCTTCCCGGTCATACAGCCACAGATACGCAGTATTTT. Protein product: CASSLPGHTATDTQYF.

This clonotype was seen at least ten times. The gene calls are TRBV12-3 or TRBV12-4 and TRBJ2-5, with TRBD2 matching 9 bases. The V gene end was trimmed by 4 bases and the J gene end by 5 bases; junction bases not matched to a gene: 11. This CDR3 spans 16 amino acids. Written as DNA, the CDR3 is TGTGCCAGCAGTTCCTCTTCAGGGACTAGCCTGGAGACCCAGTACTTC. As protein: CASSSSSGTSLETQYF.

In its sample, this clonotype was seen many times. The CDR3 sequence is CASVTGDTPYNEQFF. DNA for the CDR3: TGTGCCAGCGTGACCGGGGATACCCCCTACAATGAGCAGTTCTTC. The chain combines TRBV28 with TRBJ2-1; possible D gene TRBD2, 5 bases. CDR1 is MDHEN and CDR2 is SYDVKM in the germline V gene. V was shortened by 8 bases and J by 2 bases, with 16 bases between the two germline ends. The CDR3 covers 15 residues. Full variable domain (remainder filled in from reference TRBV28 and TRBJ2-1): DVKVTQSSRYLVKRTGEKVFLECVQDMDHENMFWYRQDPGLGLRLIYFSYDVKMKEKGDIPEGYSVSREKKERFSLILESASTNQTSMYLCASVTGDTPYNEQFFGPGTRLTVL.

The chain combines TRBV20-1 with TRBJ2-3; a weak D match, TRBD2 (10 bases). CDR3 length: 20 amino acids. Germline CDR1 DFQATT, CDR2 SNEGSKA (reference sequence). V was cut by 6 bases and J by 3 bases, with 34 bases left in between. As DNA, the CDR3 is TGCAGTGCCCAGATTTTAGGGACAGGGACTCCACTAGCGGGGACAGATACGCAGTATTTT. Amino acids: CSAQILGTGTPLAGTDTQYF.

DNA for the CDR3: TGCGCCAGCAGCCTGAGAACCTCAGCGGGGGGGACCACAGATACGCAGTATTTT. It yields the protein CASSLRTSAGGTTDTQYF. This chain links TRBV4-1 with TRBJ2-3; 10 nucleotides agree with TRBD2. Looked up from germline, CDR1 is MGHRA and CDR2 is YSYEKL. With 4 bases clipped from V and 2 bases from J, the junction kept 12 bases outside the gene matches. This CDR3 is 18 amino acids long.

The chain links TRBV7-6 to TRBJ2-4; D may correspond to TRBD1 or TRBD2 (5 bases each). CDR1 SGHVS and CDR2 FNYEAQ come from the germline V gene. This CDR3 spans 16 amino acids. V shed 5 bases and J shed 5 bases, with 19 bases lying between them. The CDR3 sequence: CASSPRAGREQNIQYF. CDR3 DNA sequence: TGTGCCAGCAGCCCCCGCGCGGGCAGGGAACAAAACATTCAGTACTTC.

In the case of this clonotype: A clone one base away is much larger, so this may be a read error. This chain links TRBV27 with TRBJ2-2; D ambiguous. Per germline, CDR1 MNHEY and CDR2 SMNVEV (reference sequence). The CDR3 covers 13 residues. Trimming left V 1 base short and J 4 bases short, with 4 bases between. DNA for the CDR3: TGTGCCAGCAGTTTATATAGCACCGGGGAGCTGTTTTTT. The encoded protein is CASSLYSTGELFF.

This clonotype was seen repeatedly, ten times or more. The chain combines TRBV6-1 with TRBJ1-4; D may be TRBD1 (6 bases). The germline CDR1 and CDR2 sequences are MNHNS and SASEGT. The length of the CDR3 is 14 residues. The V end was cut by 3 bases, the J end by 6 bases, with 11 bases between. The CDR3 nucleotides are TGTGCCAGCAGTGACTACAGGGACCATGAAAAACTGTTTTTT. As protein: CASSDYRDHEKLFF.

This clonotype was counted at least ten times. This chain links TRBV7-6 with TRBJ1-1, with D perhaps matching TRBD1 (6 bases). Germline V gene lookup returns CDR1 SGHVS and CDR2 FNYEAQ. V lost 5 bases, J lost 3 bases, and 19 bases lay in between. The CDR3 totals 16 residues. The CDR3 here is CASSRWEGGSDTEAFF. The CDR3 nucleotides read TGTGCCAGCAGCCGTTGGGAAGGGGGGTCGGACACTGAAGCTTTCTTT.

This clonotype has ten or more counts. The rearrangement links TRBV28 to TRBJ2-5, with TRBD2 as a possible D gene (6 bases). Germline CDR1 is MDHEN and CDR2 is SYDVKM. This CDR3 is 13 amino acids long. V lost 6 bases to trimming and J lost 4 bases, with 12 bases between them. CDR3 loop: CASSLGGGETQYF. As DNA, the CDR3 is TGTGCCAGCAGCCTCGGGGGAGGAGAGACCCAGTACTTC.